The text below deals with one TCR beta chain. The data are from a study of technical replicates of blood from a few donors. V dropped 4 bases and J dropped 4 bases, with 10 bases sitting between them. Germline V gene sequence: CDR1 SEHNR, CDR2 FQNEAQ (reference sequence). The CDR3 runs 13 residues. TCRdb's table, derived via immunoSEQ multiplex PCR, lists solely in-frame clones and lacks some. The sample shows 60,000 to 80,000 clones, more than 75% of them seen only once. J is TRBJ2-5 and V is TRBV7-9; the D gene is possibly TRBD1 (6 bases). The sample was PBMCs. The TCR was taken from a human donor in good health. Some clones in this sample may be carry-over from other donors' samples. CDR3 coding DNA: TGTGCCAGCAGCTCACAGGGAGTAGAGACCCAGTACTTC. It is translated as CASSSQGVETQYF.